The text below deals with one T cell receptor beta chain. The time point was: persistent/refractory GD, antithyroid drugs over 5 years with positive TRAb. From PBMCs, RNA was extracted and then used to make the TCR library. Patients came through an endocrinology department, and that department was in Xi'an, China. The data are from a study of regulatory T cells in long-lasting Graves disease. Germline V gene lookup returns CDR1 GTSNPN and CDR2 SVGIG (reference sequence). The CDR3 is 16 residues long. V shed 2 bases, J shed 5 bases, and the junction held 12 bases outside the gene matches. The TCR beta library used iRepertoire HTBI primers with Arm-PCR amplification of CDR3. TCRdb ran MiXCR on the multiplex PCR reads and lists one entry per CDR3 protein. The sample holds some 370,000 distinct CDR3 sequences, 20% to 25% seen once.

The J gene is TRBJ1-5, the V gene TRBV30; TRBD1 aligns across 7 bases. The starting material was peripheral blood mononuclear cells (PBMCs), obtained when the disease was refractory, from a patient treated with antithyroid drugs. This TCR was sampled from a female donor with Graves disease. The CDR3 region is CAWSPGVGQWDQPQHF. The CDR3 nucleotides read TGTGCCTGGAGTCCAGGCGTGGGACAGTGGGATCAGCCCCAGCATTTT.